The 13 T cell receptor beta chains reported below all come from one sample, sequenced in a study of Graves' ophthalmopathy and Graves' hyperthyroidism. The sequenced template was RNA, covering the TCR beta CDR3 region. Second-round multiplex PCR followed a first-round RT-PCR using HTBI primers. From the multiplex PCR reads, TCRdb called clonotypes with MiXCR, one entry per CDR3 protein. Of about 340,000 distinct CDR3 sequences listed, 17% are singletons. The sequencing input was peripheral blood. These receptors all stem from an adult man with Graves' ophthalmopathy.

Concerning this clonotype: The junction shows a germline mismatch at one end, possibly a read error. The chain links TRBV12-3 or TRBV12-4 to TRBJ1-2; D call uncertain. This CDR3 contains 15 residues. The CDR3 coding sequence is TGTGCCAGCAGTCCCAACAAGGGTTCTAGCTATGGCTACAACTTC. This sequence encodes CASSPNKGSSYGYNF.

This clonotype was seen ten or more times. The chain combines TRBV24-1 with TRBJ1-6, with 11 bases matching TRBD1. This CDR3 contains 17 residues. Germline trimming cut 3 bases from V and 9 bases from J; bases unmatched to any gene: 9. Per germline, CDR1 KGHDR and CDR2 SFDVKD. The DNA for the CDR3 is TGTGCCACCAGTGATGGGACAGGGGGATCTTGGAGTTCACCCCTCCACTTT. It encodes CATSDGTGGSWSSPLHF.

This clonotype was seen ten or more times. CDR3 nucleotides: TGTGCCAGCAGCTCTGGACTAGCGGGGACATTTGAGACCCAGTACTTC. Its protein product is CASSSGLAGTFETQYF. The chain is built from TRBV7-2 and TRBJ2-5; 12 bases agree with TRBD2. This CDR3 contains 16 residues. The germline CDR1 and CDR2 sequences are SGHTA and FQGNSA. The ends lost 4 bases at V and 5 bases at J; junction bases unmatched: 8.

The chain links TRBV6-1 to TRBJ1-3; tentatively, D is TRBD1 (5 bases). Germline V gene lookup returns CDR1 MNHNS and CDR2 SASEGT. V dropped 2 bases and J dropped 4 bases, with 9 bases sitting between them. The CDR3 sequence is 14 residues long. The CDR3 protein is CASSEQGWGNTIYF. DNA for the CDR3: TGTGCCAGCAGTGAACAGGGTTGGGGAAACACCATATATTTT.

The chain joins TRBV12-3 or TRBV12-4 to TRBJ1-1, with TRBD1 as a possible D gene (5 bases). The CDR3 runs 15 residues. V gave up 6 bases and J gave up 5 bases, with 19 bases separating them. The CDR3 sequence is CASSPEGLQVTEAFF. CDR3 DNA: TGTGCCAGCAGCCCTGAGGGGCTTCAGGTTACTGAAGCTTTCTTT.

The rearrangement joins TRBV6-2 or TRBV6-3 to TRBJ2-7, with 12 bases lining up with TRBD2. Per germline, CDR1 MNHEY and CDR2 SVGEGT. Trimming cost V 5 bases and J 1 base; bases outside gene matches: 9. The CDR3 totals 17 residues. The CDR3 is CASSPRQGTSGSYEQYF. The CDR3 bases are TGTGCCAGCAGTCCCCGCCAGGGGACTAGCGGGTCCTACGAGCAGTACTTC.

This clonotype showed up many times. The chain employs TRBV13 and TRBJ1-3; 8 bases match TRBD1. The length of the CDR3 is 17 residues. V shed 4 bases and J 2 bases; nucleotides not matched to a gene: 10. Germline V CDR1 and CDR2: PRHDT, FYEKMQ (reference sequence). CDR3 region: CASSSDPSDRAGNTIYF. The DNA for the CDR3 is TGTGCCAGCAGCTCAGACCCCTCGGACAGGGCTGGAAACACCATATATTTT.

CDR3: CASSAGTAGQTQYF. CDR3 DNA: TGCGCCAGCAGCGCCGGGACAGCTGGGCAGACCCAGTACTTC. The chain links TRBV5-1 to TRBJ2-5, with 7 positions matching TRBD1. CDR3 length: 14 residues. V lost 4 bases and J lost 6; bases outside the gene matches: 9. The germline V gene encodes CDR1 SGHRS and CDR2 YFSETQ.

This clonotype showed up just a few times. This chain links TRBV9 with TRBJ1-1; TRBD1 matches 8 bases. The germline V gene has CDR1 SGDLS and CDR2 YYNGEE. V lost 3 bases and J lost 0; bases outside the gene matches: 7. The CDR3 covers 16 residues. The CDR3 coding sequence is TGTGCCAGCAGCGAACAGGGGGTCCCGATGAACACTGAAGCTTTCTTT. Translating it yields CASSEQGVPMNTEAFF.

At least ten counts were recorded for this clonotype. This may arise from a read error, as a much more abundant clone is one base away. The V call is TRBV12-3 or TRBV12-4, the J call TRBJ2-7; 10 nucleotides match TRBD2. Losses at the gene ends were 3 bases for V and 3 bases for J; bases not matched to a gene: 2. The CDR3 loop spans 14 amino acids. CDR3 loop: CASSFGLADYEQYF. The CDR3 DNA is TGTGCCAGCAGTTTCGGACTAGCGGACTACGAGCAGTACTTC.

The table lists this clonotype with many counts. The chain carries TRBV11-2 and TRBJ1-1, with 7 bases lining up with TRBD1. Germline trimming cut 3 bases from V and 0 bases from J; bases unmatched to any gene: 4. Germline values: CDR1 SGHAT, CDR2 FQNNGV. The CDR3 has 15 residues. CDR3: CASSFGTELNTEAFF. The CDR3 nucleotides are TGTGCCAGCAGCTTCGGGACAGAACTGAACACTGAAGCTTTCTTT.

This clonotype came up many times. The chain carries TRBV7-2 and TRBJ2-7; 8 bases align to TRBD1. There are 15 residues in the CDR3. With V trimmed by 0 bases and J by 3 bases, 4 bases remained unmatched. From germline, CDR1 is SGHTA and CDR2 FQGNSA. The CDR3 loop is CASSLASGQGYEQYF. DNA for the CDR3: TGTGCCAGCAGCTTAGCAAGCGGACAGGGCTACGAGCAGTACTTC.

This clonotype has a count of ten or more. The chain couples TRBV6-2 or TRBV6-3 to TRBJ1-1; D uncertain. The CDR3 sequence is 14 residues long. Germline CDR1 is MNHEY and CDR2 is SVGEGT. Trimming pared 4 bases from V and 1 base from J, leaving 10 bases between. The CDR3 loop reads CASSSLGQNTEAFF. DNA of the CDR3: TGTGCCAGCAGTTCCCTTGGTCAGAACACTGAAGCTTTCTTT.